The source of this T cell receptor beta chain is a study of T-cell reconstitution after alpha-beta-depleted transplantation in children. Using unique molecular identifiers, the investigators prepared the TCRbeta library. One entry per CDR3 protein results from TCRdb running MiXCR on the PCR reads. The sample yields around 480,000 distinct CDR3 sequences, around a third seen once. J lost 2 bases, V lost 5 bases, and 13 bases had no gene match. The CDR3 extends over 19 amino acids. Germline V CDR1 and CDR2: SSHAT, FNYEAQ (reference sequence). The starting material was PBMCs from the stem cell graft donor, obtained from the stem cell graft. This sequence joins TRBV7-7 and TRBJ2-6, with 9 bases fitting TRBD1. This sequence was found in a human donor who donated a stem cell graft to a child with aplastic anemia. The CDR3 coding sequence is TGTGCCAGCAGCCGGAGGAGGGACAGGGAGGGCCCTGGGGCCAACGTCCTGACTTTC. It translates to CASSRRRDREGPGANVLTF.